This T cell receptor beta chain was sequenced for a study of T-cell memory formation after mild COVID-19. Study as a whole: TCR clustering was largely donor specific. Whole-study results and caveats: Clones contracting over day 15 to 85 were CD4/CD8 balanced, with later expanders leaning CD4+. Among CD4+ contracting clones, most were CM and EM, and CD8+ ones EMRA.

V lost 1 base to trimming and J lost 1 base, with 8 bases between them. The CDR3 contains 15 residues. It was 5'RACE with constant-segment primers that produced the TCR alpha and TCR beta cDNA libraries, which carried sample barcodes and UMIs. MiXCR, applied by TCRdb to the 5' RACE reads, yields one record per CDR3 protein. The data show about 250,000 distinct CDR3 sequences, roughly 17% seen once. About this clonotype itself: The target antigen is unknown.

This chain joins TRBV12-3 or TRBV12-4 and TRBJ1-3; a weak D match, TRBD1 (5 bases). This TCR derives from a man aged 18-30 years who had mild COVID-19 (a few samples of this study predate the infection). Cell type and time point are not known. The specimen was PBMCs or a T cell subset sorted from them (not recorded which). CDR3 protein: CASSLGWGSGNTIYF. The CDR3 region has the DNA TGTGCCAGCAGTTTAGGGTGGGGGTCTGGAAACACCATATATTTT.